The 19 T cell receptor beta chains below come from one sample, sequenced in a study of cytomegalovirus exposure and HLA in healthy donors (dated by TCRdb to the late 2010s). Library preparation employed the immunoSEQ multiplex PCR assay. For the multiplex PCR, a mixture combining 60 forward primers for TCR Vbeta segments and 13 reverse primers for TCR Jbeta segments was used. The table was pulled from immuneACCESS by TCRdb, which kept in-frame rearrangements only. Such tables lose some clones; where checked, under half of the loss comes from unresolved V genes, and the rest has no known cause. This specimen's table enumerates 70,000 to 80,000 clones. More than 2.5% of the sample is held by the ten biggest clonotypes. Source material: PBMCs. The receptors come from a man aged 35 to 55 in good health and CMV-seronegative.

The chain employs TRBV6-1 and TRBJ2-3; D gene ambiguous. V lost 5 bases, J lost 0 bases, and 12 bases lay in between. This CDR3 contains 15 residues. Per the germline V gene, CDR1 is MNHNS and CDR2 is SASEGT. This CDR3 is CASSHTETSTDTQYF. CDR3 nucleotide sequence: TGTGCCAGCAGTCATACGGAGACTAGCACAGATACGCAGTATTTT.

This CDR3 reads CSVEYQNYGYTF. CDR3 nucleotides: TGCAGCGTTGAATATCAGAACTATGGCTACACCTTC. The chain has TRBV29-1 and TRBJ1-2; no definite D call. V was pared by 2 bases and J by 2 bases, with 6 bases between. The length of the CDR3 is 12 residues. CDR1 is SQVTM, CDR2 ANQGSEA, per germline.

The CDR3 sequence is CASSEVAGISYEQYF. Here the CDR3 DNA reads TGTGCCAGCAGTGAAGTTGCGGGGATCTCCTACGAGCAGTACTTC. The rearrangement joins TRBV6-1 to TRBJ2-7, with a possible D match to TRBD2 (6 bases). Per the germline V gene, CDR1 is MNHNS and CDR2 is SASEGT. The CDR3 length is 15 residues. V lost 1 base and J lost 0, with 10 bases in between.

The genes are TRBV4-2 and TRBJ2-1; D gene ambiguous. The CDR3 is made up of 16 amino acids. V was trimmed by 1 base and J by 3 bases, leaving 13 bases between them. Germline-derived CDR1 and CDR2 are LGHNA and YNFKEQ. CDR3 DNA: TGTGCCAGCAGCCAAGGCTCCAACAGCCTCTACAATGAGCAGTTCTTC. This codes for CASSQGSNSLYNEQFF.

The V and J genes are TRBV7-8 and TRBJ1-6; 9 nucleotides align to TRBD1. The CDR3 is 15 residues long. Germline values: CDR1 SGHVS, CDR2 FQNEAQ. After removal of 4 bases from V and 7 bases from J, the junction contained 5 bases not matched to a gene. The DNA for the CDR3 is TGTGCCAGCAGCTCACAGGGGGCGAAAAATTCACCCCTCCACTTT. It is translated as CASSSQGAKNSPLHF.

This rearrangement joins TRBV5-1 to TRBJ2-1, with 11 bases fitting TRBD2. Trimming cost V 4 bases and J 4 bases; bases outside gene matches: 7. CDR1 SGHRS and CDR2 YFSETQ come from the germline V gene. This CDR3 comprises 16 residues. The CDR3 is CASSQILAGGYNEQFF. The CDR3 DNA sequence: TGCGCCAGCAGCCAAATCCTAGCGGGGGGTTACAATGAGCAGTTCTTC.

V and J are TRBV5-1 and TRBJ1-3; D call uncertain. With 2 bases removed from V and 8 bases from J, the gap between germline ends came to 5 bases. This CDR3 spans 11 amino acids. The germline V gene encodes CDR1 SGHRS and CDR2 YFSETQ. The CDR3 DNA reads TGCGCCAGCAGCTTAGGAGACACCATATATTTT. The encoded protein is CASSLGDTIYF.

The rearrangement links TRBV10-3 to TRBJ1-1; D call uncertain. The CDR3 loop spans 14 amino acids. Germline values: CDR1 ENHRY, CDR2 SYGVKD. V lost 3 bases and J 4 bases, leaving 12 bases between the germline ends. CDR3 coding DNA: TGTGCCATCAGTGACCCACCCCAGGTCACTGAAGCTTTCTTT. Its protein product is CAISDPPQVTEAFF.

V and J are TRBV28 and TRBJ2-5; 9 bases line up with TRBD1. V lost 5 bases, J lost 6 bases, and 4 bases stayed unmatched. CDR3 length: 13 residues. CDR1 is MDHEN, CDR2 SYDVKM, per germline. As DNA, the CDR3 is TGTGCCAGCAGTCCGGGACAGGGAAAGACCCAGTACTTC. It is translated as CASSPGQGKTQYF.

The J gene is TRBJ2-1, the V gene TRBV5-1, with D possibly matching TRBD2 (5 bases). This CDR3 comprises 13 residues. Germline CDR1 and CDR2: SGHRS and YFSETQ. V dropped 4 bases and J dropped 1 base, with 6 bases sitting between them. CDR3 nucleotide sequence: TGCGCCAGCAGCGGAGGTTCCTACAATGAGCAGTTCTTC. Its protein product is CASSGGSYNEQFF.

The chain is built from TRBV19 and TRBJ1-1, with TRBD1 as a possible D gene (5 bases). This CDR3 has 15 residues. Germline values: CDR1 LNHDA, CDR2 SQIVND (reference sequence). With 1 base removed from V and 1 base from J, the gap between germline ends came to 10 bases. The CDR3 reads CASSIGSGQNTEAFF. The CDR3 DNA sequence: TGTGCCAGTAGTATAGGCTCCGGACAGAACACTGAAGCTTTCTTT.

The CDR3 bases are TGTGCCAGCAGCGCCAACTACAGGGAGAGTGCTGGAAACACCATATATTTT. The encoded protein is CASSANYRESAGNTIYF. The chain has TRBV9 and TRBJ1-3, with a weak D call TRBD1 (6 bases). Germline V gene lookup returns CDR1 SGDLS and CDR2 YYNGEE. CDR3 size: 17 residues. The V end lost 3 bases, the J end lost 2 bases, and 18 bases lay between the germline ends.

V gene TRBV5-6 combines with J gene TRBJ1-5; D gene uncertain. Between the trimmed V and J ends, which lost 1 base and 6 bases, there was a span of 17 bases. Per germline, CDR1 SGHDT and CDR2 YYEEEE. The CDR3 loop spans 16 amino acids. This CDR3 is CASSLWAGPDTQPQHF. Written as DNA, the CDR3 is TGTGCCAGCAGCTTGTGGGCAGGTCCCGACACTCAGCCCCAGCATTTT.

The chain combines TRBV7-8 with TRBJ2-7; D not resolved. Germline lookup yields CDR1 SGHVS and CDR2 FQNEAQ. The CDR3 loop spans 14 amino acids. Trimming stripped 0 bases from V and 0 bases from J, with 6 bases between. This CDR3 is CASSLASISYEQYF. The DNA of the CDR3 is TGTGCCAGCAGCTTAGCGTCAATCTCCTACGAGCAGTACTTC.

The chain uses TRBV5-6 and TRBJ2-7; D is possibly TRBD2 (5 bases). There are 14 residues in the CDR3. The germline V and J ends were trimmed by 4 bases and 0 bases, with 11 bases remaining between them. CDR1 is SGHDT, CDR2 YYEEEE, per germline. Here the CDR3 reads CASSPDLSSYEQYF. CDR3 DNA: TGTGCCAGCAGCCCGGACTTAAGCTCCTACGAGCAGTACTTC.

The chain carries TRBV13 and TRBJ1-1; D is unresolved. Germline CDR1 PRHDT, CDR2 FYEKMQ (reference sequence). The CDR3 totals 15 residues. V lost 3 bases and J 3 bases, leaving 14 bases between the germline ends. The CDR3: CASSFFSRYDTEAFF. CDR3 DNA: TGTGCCAGCAGCTTTTTTAGTAGATATGACACTGAAGCTTTCTTT.

The chain is built from TRBV5-4 and TRBJ1-1; TRBD1 might be the D (5 bases). Germline CDR1 reads SGHNT; CDR2 reads YYREEE (reference sequence). Between the trimmed V and J ends, which lost 2 bases and 0 bases, there was a span of 8 bases. This CDR3 comprises 14 residues. The CDR3 loop is CASSFQGVNTEAFF. CDR3 in DNA: TGTGCCAGCAGCTTTCAAGGGGTGAACACTGAAGCTTTCTTT.

The chain carries TRBV6-5 and TRBJ2-5; 12 bases match TRBD2. The germline V gene has CDR1 MNHEY and CDR2 SVGAGI. This CDR3 region has 15 residues. After removal of 2 bases from V and 4 bases from J, the junction contained 2 bases not matched to a gene. CDR3 DNA sequence: TGTGCCAGCAGTTACCTAGCGGGGGGGCCAGAGACCCAGTACTTC. Translating gives CASSYLAGGPETQYF.

The chain couples TRBV6-1 to TRBJ2-4; the D is unclear. Germline V lookup: CDR1 MNHNS, CDR2 SASEGT. Trimming took 8 bases from V and 9 from J, leaving 8 bases between them. CDR3 size: 10 residues. The CDR3 DNA reads as TGTGCCAGCGGCTGGTTCATTCAGTACTTC. This encodes CASGWFIQYF.